Below, one T cell receptor (beta chain) is given with its context. The data are from a study of T cell responses to AZD1222 COVID-19 vaccine. CDR1 is SGDLS and CDR2 is YYNGEE in the germline V gene. This CDR3 has 14 residues. Deletions cut 0 bases from V and 3 bases from J, with 6 bases between. Clones were read by immunoSEQ multiplex PCR, and TCRdb kept only the in-frame ones, dropping some. The sample records around 99,000 clones, roughly 90% being singletons. This receptor was identified in an adult in good health. The sample here was peripheral blood, taken on day 0 of AZD1222 vaccination. The V and J genes are TRBV9 and TRBJ2-2; D may be TRBD1 or TRBD2 (5 bases each). In DNA form, the CDR3 reads TGTGCCAGCAGCGTAGGAGGGGACACCGGGGAGCTGTTTTTT. Translating it yields CASSVGGDTGELFF.